Presented here are 12 T cell receptor beta chains from one specimen sequenced in a study of long-term antiretroviral therapy in people with HIV. Survey-level resolution applied to immunoSEQ assay v3.0. Only in-frame clones appear in the TCRdb table, and some are missing; sequencing was by immunoSEQ multiplex PCR. The sample holds some 22,000 clones, roughly 80% seen once. Sequencing used unsorted PBMCs, obtained 0.4 years after starting antiretroviral therapy. The receptors stem from a man aged 45-65 years with HIV.

The CDR3 sequence is CSGRGDINTGELFF. CDR3 bases: TGCAGCGGGCGGGGAGACATAAACACCGGGGAGCTGTTTTTT. The chain joins TRBV29-1 to TRBJ2-2, with D possibly TRBD2 on 6 matching bases. The CDR3 sequence is 14 residues long. The germline V gene has CDR1 SQVTM and CDR2 ANQGSEA. Trimming took off 7 bases at V and 2 bases at J, with 14 bases between the two ends.

V usage is TRBV19 and J usage is TRBJ2-2; possibly TRBD1 or TRBD2 for D (5 bases each). The CDR3 sequence is 15 residues long. V was clipped by 5 bases and J by 1 base, with 11 bases between them. Germline CDR1 LNHDA, CDR2 SQIVND (reference sequence). In DNA, the CDR3 is TGTGCCAGTAGTCGGGACGGCTTGAACACCGGGGAGCTGTTTTTT. This translates into CASSRDGLNTGELFF.

The V and J genes are TRBV7-9 and TRBJ2-2, with TRBD1 as a possible D gene (6 bases). The CDR3 is 15 residues long. Germline CDR1 and CDR2: SEHNR and FQNEAQ (reference sequence). V was cut by 2 bases and J by 3 bases, with 10 bases left in between. CDR3 amino acids: CASSLQQGYTGELFF. CDR3 in DNA: TGTGCCAGCAGCTTACAACAGGGATACACCGGGGAGCTGTTTTTT.

This rearrangement joins TRBV27 to TRBJ1-1; a possible D gene is TRBD1 (6 bases). The germline gives CDR1 MNHEY, CDR2 SMNVEV (reference sequence). The CDR3 extends over 13 amino acids. Between the trimmed V and J ends, which lost 2 bases and 10 bases, there was a span of 14 bases. This CDR3 reads CASSLRAGVGAFF. Here the CDR3 DNA reads TGTGCCAGCAGTTTAAGGGCAGGGGTAGGAGCTTTCTTT.

V gene TRBV6-1 combines with J gene TRBJ1-5, with 7 nucleotides matching TRBD1. J was trimmed by 2 bases and V by 4 bases; bases with no gene match: 5. The V gene's germline CDR1 is MNHNS and CDR2 SASEGT. The CDR3 is 15 amino acids. CDR3 coding DNA: TGTGCCAGCAGTGGTCGTCAGGGGGGCAATCAGCCCCAGCATTTT. This gives the protein CASSGRQGGNQPQHF.

The table lists this clone with a few counts. The V and J genes are TRBV19 and TRBJ2-3, with a tentative D call TRBD1 (6 bases). This CDR3 comprises 15 residues. CDR1 is LNHDA, CDR2 SQIVND, per germline (reference sequence). The V end lost 3 bases, the J end lost 3 bases, and 13 bases lay between the germline ends. CDR3 nucleotide sequence: TGTGCCAGTAGTATGGGGGCAGATACGACAGATACGCAGTATTTT. The encoded protein is CASSMGADTTDTQYF.

CDR3 sequence: CASSQDARNPGEQYF. CDR3 in DNA: TGTGCCAGCAGCCAAGATGCCAGGAACCCGGGCGAGCAGTACTTC. The J gene is TRBJ2-7, the V gene TRBV4-2, with no clear D. Germline V lookup: CDR1 LGHNA, CDR2 YNFKEQ. This CDR3 contains 15 residues. Trimming pared 0 bases from V and 6 bases from J, leaving 15 bases between.

The genes are TRBV7-2 and TRBJ2-7; tentative D call: TRBD1 (6 bases). CDR1 is SGHTA and CDR2 is FQGNSA in the germline V gene. V lost 2 bases and J 0 bases, leaving 14 bases between the germline ends. The CDR3 runs 16 residues. CDR3 sequence: CASSLRASTGSYEQYF. The CDR3 DNA follows: TGTGCCAGCAGCTTAAGAGCGTCGACAGGCTCCTACGAGCAGTACTTC.

The rearrangement links TRBV9 to TRBJ2-1; 9 bases agree with TRBD2. The CDR3 is 14 amino acids. Unmatched junction bases numbered 9, after V lost 6 bases and J lost 8 bases. Per the germline V gene, CDR1 is SGDLS and CDR2 is YYNGEE. CDR3 nucleotide sequence: TGTGCCAGCACCTTGGGTAGCGGGGGCGATGAGCAGTTCTTC. Translation gives CASTLGSGGDEQFF. The variable domain in full, with the rest retrieved from reference TRBV9 and TRBJ2-1, is DSGVTQTPKHLITATGQRVTLRCSPRSGDLSVYWYQQSLDQGLQFLIQYYNGEERAKGNILERFSAQQFPDLHSELNLSSLELGDSALYFCASTLGSGGDEQFFGPGTRLTVL.

The chain is built from TRBV19 and TRBJ1-2, with D possibly being TRBD1 (6 bases). Germline values: CDR1 LNHDA, CDR2 SQIVND (reference sequence). The CDR3 loop spans 15 amino acids. V was trimmed by 2 bases and J by 4 bases, leaving 14 bases between them. The CDR3 is CASSISWTVPYGYTF. CDR3 sequence (DNA): TGTGCCAGTAGTATATCTTGGACAGTACCCTATGGCTACACCTTC.

This chain joins TRBV5-6 and TRBJ1-3; TRBD1 matches at 7 bases. Trimming took 0 bases from V and 4 from J; bases not matched to a gene: 7. Germline CDR1 SGHDT, CDR2 YYEEEE. The CDR3 length is 16 residues. The CDR3 region is CASSLGYGTAGNTIYF. The CDR3 DNA sequence: TGTGCCAGCAGCTTGGGCTACGGGACAGCCGGAAACACCATATATTTT.

J is TRBJ1-5 and V is TRBV5-6; a possible D gene is TRBD1 (6 bases). From germline, CDR1 is SGHDT and CDR2 YYEEEE. The CDR3 length is 16 residues. Trimming removed 4 bases at V and 0 bases at J, with 14 bases between. The CDR3 reads CASSLGGVGSNQPQHF. DNA of the CDR3: TGTGCCAGCAGCCTAGGGGGGGTGGGTAGCAATCAGCCCCAGCATTTT.